The clone carrying this T cell receptor (beta chain) has a count of ten or more. The antigen remains unidentified. The record originates from a study of CD8 T cells in ankylosing spondylitis. Overall study findings and caveats: Apparently characteristic of ankylosing spondylitis blood was a TCR beta motif (about 8 highly homologous variants). Disease-linked clones were found to be CD8+ and relatively rare in peripheral blood.

The TCR beta libraries were generated through quantitative 5'-RACE incorporating molecular barcodes. TCRdb reanalysed the 5' RACE reads using MiXCR and keeps one entry per CDR3 protein. The table shows 200,000 to 250,000 distinct CDR3 sequences, with 8% to 9% occurring only once. Germline V gives CDR1 ENHRY, CDR2 SYGVKD. The CDR3 length is 13 residues. The V and J ends lost 5 bases and 4 bases respectively, with 9 bases between them. The rearrangement joins TRBV10-3 to TRBJ1-5, with a possible D match to TRBD1 (6 bases). The TCR comes from a female donor with ankylosing spondylitis or in good health (not recorded which). Sequenced sample: blood, either unsorted or a sorted T cell fraction (not recorded which). Written as DNA, the CDR3 is TGTGCCATCAGTCCTCAGGGGAATCAGCCCCAGCATTTT. Protein product: CAISPQGNQPQHF.